This is a list of T cell receptor beta chains from one sample in a study of T-cell memory formation after mild COVID-19. MiXCR was run by TCRdb on the 5' RACE reads, yielding one entry per CDR3 protein. The sample shows more than 350,000 distinct CDR3 sequences, about a sixth of them seen only once. Sequencing used PBMCs or a T cell subset sorted from them (not recorded which). The receptors were gathered from a man younger than 35 who had mild COVID-19 (a few samples of this study predate the infection). Cell type and time point are not known. The CDR3 runs from the conserved cysteine through the conserved F or W. D genes are given only for firm matches. Only some rows state a clone size, as once, few, many or a class for expanded clones.

d_gene | j_gene | v_gene | abundance | CDR3nt | CDR3aa
. | TRBJ2-5 | TRBV7-3 | few | TGTGCCAGCAGCCGCGGACAGATGTACCAAGAGACCCAGTACTTC | CASSRGQMYQETQYF
. | TRBJ2-7 | TRBV29-1 | few | TGCAGCGTTTCACAGGGTCCCGAGCAGTACTTC | CSVSQGPEQYF
. | TRBJ1-3 | TRBV7-8 | . | TGTGCCAGCAACCGAGGGACTCTCAAAAGCTCTGGAAACACCATATATTTT | CASNRGTLKSSGNTIYF
. | TRBJ2-3 | TRBV5-1 | . | TGCGCCAGCAGCGTAACCGGGACTAGCACAGATACGCAGTATTTT | CASSVTGTSTDTQYF
. | TRBJ2-5 | TRBV6-2/TRBV6-3 | . | TGTGCCAGCAGTTACTCGAGGGCGAGGGAGCAAGAGACCCAGTACTTC | CASSYSRAREQETQYF
TRBD1 | TRBJ2-2 | TRBV6-5 | few | TGTGCCAGCCGGGACAGGGATTTCTCCGGGGAGCTGTTTTTT | CASRDRDFSGELFF
TRBD2 | TRBJ2-1 | TRBV24-1 | . | TGTGCCACCAGTGATCCCGCGGGGGGGATCTACAATGAGCAGTTCTTC | CATSDPAGGIYNEQFF
. | TRBJ2-1 | TRBV20-1 | many | TGCAGTGCTAGTGGTCGGGGGCCCTACAATGAGCAGTTCTTC | CSASGRGPYNEQFF
. | TRBJ1-2 | TRBV5-1 | few | TGCGCCAGCAGCTTGGATGGCAGGCGGGAAGCTAACTATGGCTACACCTTC | CASSLDGRREANYGYTF
. | TRBJ1-5 | TRBV4-3 | once | TGCGCCAGCAGCCAAGAGGCCAATCAGCCCCAGCATTTT | CASSQEANQPQHF
TRBD1 | TRBJ2-7 | TRBV7-6 | . | TGTGCCAGCAGCTCTCGGGACAGGGTAGAGGACGAGCAGTACTTC | CASSSRDRVEDEQYF
TRBD2 | TRBJ2-5 | TRBV24-1 | . | TGTGCCACCAGTGATCGGACTAGGGAGACCCAGTACTTC | CATSDRTRETQYF
. | TRBJ2-7 | TRBV18 | . | TGTGCCAGCTCACCGATGGGAGCATCCTACGAGCAGTACTTC | CASSPMGASYEQYF
. | TRBJ2-1 | TRBV6-2/TRBV6-3 | . | TGTGCCAGCAGTTACTCGGCGGGCATCCGAGGGGAGTTCTTC | CASSYSAGIRGEFF
. | TRBJ2-3 | TRBV7-9 | many | TGTGCCAGCAGGCGGACGGTTGATACGCAGTATTTT | CASRRTVDTQYF
TRBD2 | TRBJ2-4 | TRBV7-2 | few | TGTGCCAGCAGCTTAGGTAGCGGGGGAGAGACCAACATTCAGTACTTC | CASSLGSGGETNIQYF
TRBD2 | TRBJ2-7 | TRBV18 | few | TGTGCCAGCTCACCACGGGCTCAGCGGGGGGGCTTCGGGGAGCAGTACTTC | CASSPRAQRGGFGEQYF
. | TRBJ1-1 | TRBV7-9 | . | TGTGCCAGCAGCGTCGGGGGACTGGGGGCGGTGCAGGCTTTCTTT | CASSVGGLGAVQAFF
. | TRBJ2-3 | TRBV5-1 | . | TGCGCCAGCAGCCTCAGCCTTAGCACAGATACGCAGTATTTT | CASSLSLSTDTQYF
. | TRBJ2-5 | TRBV27 | . | TGTGCCAGCAGTTTCCGGGGAACGGAGACCCAGTACTTC | CASSFRGTETQYF
. | TRBJ2-1 | TRBV11-2 | . | TGTGCCAGCAGCTCATGGACCGACAATGAGCAGTTCTTC | CASSSWTDNEQFF
. | TRBJ1-1 | TRBV6-5 | few | TGTGCCAGCAGTTACTCGAGACTTCGGCAAATGAACACTGAAGCTTTCTTT | CASSYSRLRQMNTEAFF